This T cell receptor (beta chain) was captured in a study of CD8+ T cells in alopecia areata. Per the germline V gene, CDR1 is SSHAT and CDR2 is FNYEAQ (reference sequence). The CDR3 loop spans 15 amino acids. Comments on this clone: The antigen is not known. Compared with germline, one end of the junction differs, possibly owing to a read error.

Treatment in this sample: oral pan-JAK inhibitor, 5-10 mg twice daily. Reverse transcription of extracted RNA yielded cDNA, which provided the sequencing template. Sequencing used immunoSEQ multiplex PCR; TCRdb keeps in-frame clones, though not all of them. The sample records more than 150,000 clones, about half being singletons. General observations from the study: In scalp samples, resident alphabeta T cells of normal skin are also sequenced.

The sample consisted of CD8+ T cells sorted from blood, taken between weeks 51 and 52, from a patient treated with tofacitinib. The sequence derives from a human donor with alopecia areata. The chain couples TRBV7-7 to TRBJ2-7, with 7 bases that match TRBD1. The CDR3 bases are TGTGCTAGCAGCTATGGGGACAGACCTCCGTACGAGCAGTACTTC. Translation: CASSYGDRPPYEQYF.